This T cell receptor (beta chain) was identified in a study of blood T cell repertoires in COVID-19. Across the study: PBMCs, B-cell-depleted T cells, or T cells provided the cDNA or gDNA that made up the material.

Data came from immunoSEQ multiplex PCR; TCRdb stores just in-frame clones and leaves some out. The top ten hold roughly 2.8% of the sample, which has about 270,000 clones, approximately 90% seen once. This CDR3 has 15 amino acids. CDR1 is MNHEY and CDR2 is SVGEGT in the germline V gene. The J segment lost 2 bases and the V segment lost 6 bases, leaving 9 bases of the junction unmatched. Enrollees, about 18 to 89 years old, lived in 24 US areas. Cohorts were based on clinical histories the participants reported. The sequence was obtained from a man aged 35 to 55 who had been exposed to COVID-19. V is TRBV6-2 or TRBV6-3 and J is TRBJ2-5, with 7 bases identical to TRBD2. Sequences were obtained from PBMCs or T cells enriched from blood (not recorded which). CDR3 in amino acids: CASSSSGTPQETQYF. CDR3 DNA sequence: TGTGCCAGCAGCTCGAGCGGGACTCCACAAGAGACCCAGTACTTC.